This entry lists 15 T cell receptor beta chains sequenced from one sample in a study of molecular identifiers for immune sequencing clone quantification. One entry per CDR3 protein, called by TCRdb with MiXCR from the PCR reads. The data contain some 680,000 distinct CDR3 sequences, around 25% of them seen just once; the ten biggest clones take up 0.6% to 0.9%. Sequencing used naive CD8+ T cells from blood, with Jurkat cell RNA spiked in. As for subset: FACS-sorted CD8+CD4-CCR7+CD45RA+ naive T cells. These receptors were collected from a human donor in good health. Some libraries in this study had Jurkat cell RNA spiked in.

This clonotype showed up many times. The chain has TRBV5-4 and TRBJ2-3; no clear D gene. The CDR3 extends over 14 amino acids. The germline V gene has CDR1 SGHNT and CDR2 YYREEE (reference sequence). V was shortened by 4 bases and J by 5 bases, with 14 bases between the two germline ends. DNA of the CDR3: TGTGCCAGCAGCCCGGCATCTAGTGAAGATACGCAGTATTTT. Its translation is CASSPASSEDTQYF.

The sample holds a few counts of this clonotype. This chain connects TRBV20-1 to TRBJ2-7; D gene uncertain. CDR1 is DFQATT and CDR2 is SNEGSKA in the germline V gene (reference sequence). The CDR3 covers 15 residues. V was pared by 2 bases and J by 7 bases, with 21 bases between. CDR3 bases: TGCAGTGCTAGACCCTTCCCAGACTCGATTGGGGAGCAGTACTTC. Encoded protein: CSARPFPDSIGEQYF.

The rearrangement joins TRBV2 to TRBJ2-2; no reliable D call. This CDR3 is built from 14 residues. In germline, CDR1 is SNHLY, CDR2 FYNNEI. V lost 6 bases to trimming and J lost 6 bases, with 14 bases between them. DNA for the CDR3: TGTGCCAGCAGGAAGGGTCATGGAGCCGGGGAGCTGTTTTTT. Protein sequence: CASRKGHGAGELFF.

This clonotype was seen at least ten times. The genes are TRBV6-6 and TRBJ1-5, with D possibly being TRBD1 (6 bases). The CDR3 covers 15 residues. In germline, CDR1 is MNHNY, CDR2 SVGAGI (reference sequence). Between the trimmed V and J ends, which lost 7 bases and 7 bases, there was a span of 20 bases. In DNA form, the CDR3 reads TGTGCCAGCACTATACCGGGACAACAAACCCAGCCCCAGCATTTT. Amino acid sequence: CASTIPGQQTQPQHF.

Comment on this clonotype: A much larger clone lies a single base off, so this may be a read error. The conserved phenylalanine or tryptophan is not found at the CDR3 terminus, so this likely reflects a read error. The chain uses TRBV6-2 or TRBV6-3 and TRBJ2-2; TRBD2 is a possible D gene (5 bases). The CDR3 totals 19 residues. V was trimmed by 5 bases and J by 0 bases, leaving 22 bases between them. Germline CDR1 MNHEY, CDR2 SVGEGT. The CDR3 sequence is CASSPPNPGWGSNTGELFL. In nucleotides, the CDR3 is TGTGCCAGCAGTCCCCCAAACCCGGGGTGGGGTTCGAACACCGGGGAGCTGTTTCTT.

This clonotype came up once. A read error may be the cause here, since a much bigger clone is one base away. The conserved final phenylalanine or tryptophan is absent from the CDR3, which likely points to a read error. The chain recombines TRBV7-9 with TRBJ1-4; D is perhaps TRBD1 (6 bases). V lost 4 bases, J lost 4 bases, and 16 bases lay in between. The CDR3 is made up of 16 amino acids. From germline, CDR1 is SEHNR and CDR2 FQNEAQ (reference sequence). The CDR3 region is CASSSEAQGLNEKLFL. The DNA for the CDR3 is TGTGCCAGCAGCTCCGAGGCGCAGGGGCTTAATGAAAAACTGTTTCTT.

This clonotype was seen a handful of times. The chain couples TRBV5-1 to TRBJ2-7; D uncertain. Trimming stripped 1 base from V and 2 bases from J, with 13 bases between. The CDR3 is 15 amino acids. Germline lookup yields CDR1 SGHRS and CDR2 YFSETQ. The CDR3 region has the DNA TGCGCCAGCAGCTTGACGACAACTATCACCTACGAGCAGTACTTC. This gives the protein CASSLTTTITYEQYF.

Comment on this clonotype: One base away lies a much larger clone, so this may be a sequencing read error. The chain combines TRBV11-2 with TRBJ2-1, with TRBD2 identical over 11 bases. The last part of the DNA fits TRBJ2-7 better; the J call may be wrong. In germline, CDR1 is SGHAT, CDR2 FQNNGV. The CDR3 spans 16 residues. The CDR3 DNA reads TGTGCCAGCAGCTCAGTAGCGGGAGGGACCTACAATGAGCAGTACTTC. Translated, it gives CASSSVAGGTYNEQYF.

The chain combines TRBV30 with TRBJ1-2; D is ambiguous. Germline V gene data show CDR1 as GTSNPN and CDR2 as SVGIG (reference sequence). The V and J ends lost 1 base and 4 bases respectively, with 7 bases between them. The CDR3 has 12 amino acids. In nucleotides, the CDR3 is TGTGCCTGGAGTGGTGGGAGCTATGGCTACACCTTC. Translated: CAWSGGSYGYTF.

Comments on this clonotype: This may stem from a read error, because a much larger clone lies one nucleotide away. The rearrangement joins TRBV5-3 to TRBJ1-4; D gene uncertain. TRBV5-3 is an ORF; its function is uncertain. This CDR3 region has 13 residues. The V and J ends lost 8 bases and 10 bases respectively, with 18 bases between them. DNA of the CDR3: TGTGCCAGCTCCGTGTACGGTTTTGGAAAACTGTTTTTT. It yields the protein CASSVYGFGKLFF.

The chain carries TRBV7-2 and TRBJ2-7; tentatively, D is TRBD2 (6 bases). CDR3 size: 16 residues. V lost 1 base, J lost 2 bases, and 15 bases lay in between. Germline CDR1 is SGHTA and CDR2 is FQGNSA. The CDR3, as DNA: TGTGCCAGCAGCTTAGACTTGTACCGGAGGGCCTACGAGCAGTACTTC. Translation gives CASSLDLYRRAYEQYF.

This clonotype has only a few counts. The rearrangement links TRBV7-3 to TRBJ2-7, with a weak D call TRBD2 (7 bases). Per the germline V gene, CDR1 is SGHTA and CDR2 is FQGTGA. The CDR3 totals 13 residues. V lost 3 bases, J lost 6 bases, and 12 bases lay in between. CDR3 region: CASSFGAGAEQYF. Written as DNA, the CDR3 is TGTGCCAGCAGCTTCGGGGCGGGGGCCGAGCAGTACTTC.

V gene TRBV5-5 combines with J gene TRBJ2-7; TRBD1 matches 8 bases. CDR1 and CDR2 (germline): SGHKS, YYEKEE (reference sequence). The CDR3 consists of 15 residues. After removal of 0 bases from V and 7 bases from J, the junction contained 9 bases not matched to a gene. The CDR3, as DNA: TGTGCCAGCAGCTTGGGGTGGACAGGGCAGTGGGAGCAGTACTTC. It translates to CASSLGWTGQWEQYF.

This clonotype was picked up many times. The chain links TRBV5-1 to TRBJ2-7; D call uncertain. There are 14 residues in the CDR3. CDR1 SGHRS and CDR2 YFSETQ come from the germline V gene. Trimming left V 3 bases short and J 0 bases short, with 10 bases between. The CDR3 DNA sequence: TGCGCCAGCAGCTCGCCTCTCCTCTCCTACGAGCAGTACTTC. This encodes CASSSPLLSYEQYF.

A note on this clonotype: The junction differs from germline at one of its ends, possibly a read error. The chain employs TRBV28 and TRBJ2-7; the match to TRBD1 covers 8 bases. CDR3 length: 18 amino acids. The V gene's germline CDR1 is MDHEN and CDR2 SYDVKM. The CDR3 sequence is CASRPIPSRDRHVGAQSF. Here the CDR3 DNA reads TGTGCCAGCAGACCTATTCCGAGCCGGGACAGGCATGTTGGGGCGCAGTCCTTC.